These 24 T cell receptor beta chains were sequenced from one sample in a study of Ad26.COV2.S vaccination and SARS-CoV-2 variants. Noted treatment: roughly 20 received Ad26.COV2.S at low or high dose, single or two shots; 5 received placebo; per-sample allocation not given. Sample collection was performed on day 63 after the first vaccine or placebo injection. Clones were read by immunoSEQ multiplex PCR, and TCRdb kept only the in-frame ones, dropping some. Here the sample spans 350,000 to 500,000 clones, nearly 90% being singletons. Sequences were derived from peripheral blood, sampled in a trial of Ad26.COV2.S vaccine versus placebo. These receptors all stem from a person between 18 and 65 years old who received the Ad26.COV2.S COVID-19 vaccine or a placebo.

V gene TRBV11-3 combines with J gene TRBJ2-1; D may be TRBD2 (5 bases). V lost 0 bases and J lost 4, with 7 bases in between. The germline V gene has CDR1 SGHNT and CDR2 YENEEA. There are 14 residues in the CDR3. CDR3 coding DNA: TGTGCCAGCAGCTTAGAAGGGAGTTACAATGAGCAGTTCTTC. This encodes CASSLEGSYNEQFF.

Concerning this clone itself: Other DNA sequences in the same sample also yield this CDR3. This chain links TRBV18 with TRBJ2-5; D perhaps matches TRBD2 (5 bases). Germline CDR1 is KGHSH and CDR2 is LQKENI. This CDR3 is 13 amino acids long. The V and J ends lost 2 bases and 5 bases respectively, with 9 bases between them. The CDR3 protein is CASSPGGGETQYF. The CDR3 nucleotides are TGTGCCAGCTCACCAGGAGGCGGGGAGACCCAGTACTTC.

The CDR3 loop reads CASSPRRDIYNEQFF. The CDR3 nucleotides read TGTGCCAGCAGCCCTAGACGGGACATCTACAATGAGCAGTTCTTC. The V call is TRBV5-6, the J call TRBJ2-1; TRBD1 might be the D (6 bases). V dropped 4 bases and J dropped 3 bases, with 14 bases sitting between them. CDR3 size: 15 residues. Germline CDR1 reads SGHDT; CDR2 reads YYEEEE.

The J gene is TRBJ1-3, the V gene TRBV6-6; weak D call: TRBD1 (5 bases). CDR1 and CDR2 (germline): MNHNY, SVGAGI (reference sequence). Trimming pared 6 bases from V and 0 bases from J, leaving 12 bases between. CDR3 length: 15 residues. The CDR3 protein is CASRVRQLSGNTIYF. CDR3 bases: TGTGCCAGCAGAGTCAGACAGCTCTCTGGAAACACCATATATTTT.

J is TRBJ1-3 and V is TRBV28; D not resolved. This CDR3 is built from 14 residues. Germline assignment: CDR1 MDHEN and CDR2 SYDVKM. The germline V and J ends were trimmed by 1 base and 2 bases, with 6 bases remaining between them. Here the CDR3 reads CASSLSAAGNTIYF. CDR3 nucleotides: TGTGCCAGCAGTTTATCGGCAGCTGGAAACACCATATATTTT.

The J gene is TRBJ1-1, the V gene TRBV30; the D gene is possibly TRBD1 (6 bases). V was clipped by 0 bases and J by 9 bases, with 17 bases between them. The CDR3 sequence is 14 residues long. Germline V gives CDR1 GTSNPN, CDR2 SVGIG (reference sequence). The CDR3 protein is CAWSVQGTGRKAFF. The CDR3 coding sequence is TGTGCCTGGAGTGTCCAGGGGACGGGAAGGAAAGCTTTCTTT.

The chain links TRBV28 to TRBJ2-3; a weak D match, TRBD2 (5 bases). Germline V CDR1 and CDR2: MDHEN, SYDVKM. The CDR3 is 14 residues long. Trimming cost V 3 bases and J 3 bases, with 10 bases left between them. In nucleotides, the CDR3 is TGTGCCAGCAGTTTCTTATCGGGGACAGATACGCAGTATTTT. Translated: CASSFLSGTDTQYF.

This chain links TRBV18 with TRBJ2-7; D is unresolved. With 3 bases removed from V and 2 bases from J, the gap between germline ends came to 17 bases. CDR1 is KGHSH, CDR2 LQKENI, per germline. This CDR3 region has 16 residues. CDR3 residues: CASSPRGFPSPYEQYV. In DNA form, the CDR3 reads TGTGCCAGCTCACCTCGAGGTTTCCCCTCACCCTACGAGCAGTACGTC.

J is TRBJ1-2 and V is TRBV27, with 12 bases identical to TRBD1. The CDR3 has 14 residues. The junction had 4 bases not matched to a gene; V was cut back by 3 bases and J by 8 bases. From germline, CDR1 is MNHEY and CDR2 SMNVEV (reference sequence). The CDR3 spells CASSFRDRGRGYTF. CDR3 bases: TGTGCCAGCAGTTTCCGGGACAGGGGGCGAGGCTACACCTTC.

The gene calls are TRBV5-1 and TRBJ1-1, with a tentative D call TRBD1 (5 bases). Trimming removed 1 base at V and 2 bases at J, with 12 bases between. CDR1 is SGHRS and CDR2 is YFSETQ in the germline V gene. This CDR3 is 15 amino acids long. CDR3 in DNA: TGCGCCAGCAGCTTGATCGGGACGGTAAACACTGAAGCTTTCTTT. It specifies CASSLIGTVNTEAFF. Variable domain in full (rest from reference TRBV5-1 and TRBJ1-1): KAGVTQTPRYLIKTRGQQVTLSCSPISGHRSVSWYQQTPGQGLQFLFEYFSETQRNKGNFPGRFSGRQFSNSRSEMNVSTLELGDSALYLCASSLIGTVNTEAFFGQGTRLTVV.

The genes are TRBV4-2 and TRBJ1-1; 9 bases line up with TRBD1. This CDR3 is built from 15 residues. Germline CDR1 is LGHNA and CDR2 is YNFKEQ. After removal of 4 bases from V and 5 bases from J, the junction contained 8 bases not matched to a gene. CDR3 protein: CASSLQDRGQTEAFF. Written as DNA, the CDR3 is TGTGCCAGCAGCCTACAGGACAGGGGACAGACTGAAGCTTTCTTT.

The rearrangement joins TRBV14 to TRBJ1-1; tentatively, D is TRBD1 (5 bases). CDR1 and CDR2 (germline): SGHDN, FVKESK. V shed 9 bases and J shed 4 bases, with 15 bases lying between them. The CDR3 consists of 13 residues. The CDR3 spells CASLPPGGTEAFF. The CDR3 bases are TGTGCCAGTCTTCCCCCGGGGGGCACTGAAGCTTTCTTT.

CDR3 bases: TGTGCCAGCAGCTTAGGGGGACAGGGGGCAGGAGGAGGTCAGCGAAAACTGTTTTTT. Translated, it gives CASSLGGQGAGGGQRKLFF. The rearrangement links TRBV7-9 to TRBJ1-4; 12 positions agree with TRBD1. CDR3 length: 19 residues. Trimming at V came to 1 base and at J to 10 bases, leaving 16 bases not matched to a gene. Germline assignment: CDR1 SEHNR and CDR2 FQNEAQ (reference sequence).

V and J are TRBV28 and TRBJ1-2, with a weak D call TRBD1 (6 bases). V was trimmed by 2 bases and J by 4 bases, leaving 8 bases between them. The CDR3 is made up of 13 amino acids. Germline CDR1 reads MDHEN; CDR2 reads SYDVKM. CDR3 sequence: CASSLGQFYGYTF. CDR3 DNA: TGTGCCAGCAGTTTAGGACAGTTCTATGGCTACACCTTC.

The CDR3 sequence: CASSQVRSAEKLFF. The CDR3 DNA reads TGCGCCAGCAGCCAAGTTCGCTCCGCCGAAAAACTGTTTTTT. V and J are TRBV4-3 and TRBJ1-4; D ambiguous. CDR1 and CDR2 (germline): LGHNA, YSLEER. V dropped 1 base and J dropped 8 bases, with 11 bases sitting between them. This CDR3 contains 14 residues.

V gene TRBV3-1 (or the pseudogene TRBV3-2) combines with J gene TRBJ2-5; tentative D call: TRBD2 (6 bases). The CDR3 runs 14 residues. V was pared by 4 bases and J by 3 bases, with 12 bases between. Germline V gene sequence: CDR1 LGHDT, CDR2 YNNKEL (reference sequence). The DNA for the CDR3 is TGTGCCAGCAGCCTGAAAGGAGGGGAAGAGACCCAGTACTTC. It encodes CASSLKGGEETQYF.

The gene calls are TRBV5-1 and TRBJ2-3; D might be TRBD1 (5 bases). The V gene lost 4 bases and the J gene lost 1 base, with 7 bases spanning the gap. The CDR3 sequence is 13 residues long. CDR1 is SGHRS and CDR2 is YFSETQ in the germline V gene. The CDR3 coding sequence is TGCGCCAGCAGCGTACAGGGCACAGATACGCAGTATTTT. Protein: CASSVQGTDTQYF.

V gene TRBV15 combines with J gene TRBJ2-1; D is ambiguous. Per germline, CDR1 LNHNV and CDR2 YYDKDF (reference sequence). The CDR3 is made up of 12 amino acids. V dropped 4 bases and J dropped 8 bases, with 9 bases sitting between them. The CDR3 bases are TGTGCCACCAGCACCCAAGGAGATGAGCAGTTCTTC. It yields the protein CATSTQGDEQFF.

V and J are TRBV4-2 and TRBJ2-2, with 8 bases identical to TRBD1. The CDR3 length is 16 residues. Unmatched junction bases numbered 5, after V lost 2 bases and J lost 3 bases. The germline CDR1 and CDR2 sequences are LGHNA and YNFKEQ. The CDR3 here is CASSQRTGLDTGELFF. The DNA of the CDR3 is TGTGCCAGCAGCCAAAGGACAGGGTTGGACACCGGGGAGCTGTTTTTT.

The chain recombines TRBV25-1 with TRBJ2-3, with D perhaps TRBD2 (5 bases). The CDR3 is 16 amino acids. Germline CDR1 is MGHDK and CDR2 is SYGVNS. The V end was cut by 6 bases, the J end by 2 bases, with 18 bases between. CDR3 bases: TGTGCCAGCAGCCAAACTTCACTAGTCTCCACAGATACGCAGTATTTT. Residues: CASSQTSLVSTDTQYF.

This clone was seen a single time. V usage is TRBV19 and J usage is TRBJ1-1, with D possibly being TRBD1 (6 bases). The CDR3 covers 14 residues. Trimming left V 1 base short and J 11 bases short, with 17 bases between. Germline CDR1 and CDR2: LNHDA and SQIVND (reference sequence). CDR3 nucleotide sequence: TGTGCCAGTAGTATAGGGACAGCTTTAGGGATGGCTTTCTTT. It codes for CASSIGTALGMAFF.

The count of this clone is one. The gene calls are TRBV7-9 and TRBJ2-3; weak D call: TRBD2 (7 bases). CDR1 and CDR2 from the germline V gene are SEHNR and FQNEAQ (reference sequence). Between the trimmed V and J ends, which lost 5 bases and 4 bases, there was a span of 16 bases. The CDR3 consists of 15 residues. The CDR3 reads CASSLRAGAADTQYF. DNA for the CDR3: TGTGCCAGCAGCCTGCGGGCGGGGGCCGCAGATACGCAGTATTTT.

This chain uses TRBV4-2 with TRBJ1-4, with TRBD1 as a possible D gene (5 bases). The V end was cut by 2 bases, the J end by 5 bases, with 15 bases between. The CDR3 spans 16 residues. Looked up from germline, CDR1 is LGHNA and CDR2 is YNFKEQ. CDR3 amino acids: CASSQYLGQGNEKLFF. The CDR3 DNA follows: TGTGCCAGCAGCCAATACCTCGGGCAGGGAAATGAAAAACTGTTTTTT.

The chain recombines TRBV9 with TRBJ1-1; D remains ambiguous. In germline, CDR1 is SGDLS, CDR2 YYNGEE. The germline V and J ends were trimmed by 4 bases and 1 base, with 14 bases remaining between them. The CDR3 totals 15 residues. As DNA, the CDR3 is TGTGCCAGCAGCTTGGGAAGTGGAACGAACACTGAAGCTTTCTTT. The encoded protein is CASSLGSGTNTEAFF.